Each of the 28 T cell receptor beta chains below was sequenced from the same sample in a study of blood T cell repertoires in COVID-19. Sequencing was performed with immunoSEQ multiplex PCR; in TCRdb, only in-frame clones are kept and a portion is missing. This table has fewer than 250,000 clones, roughly 86% appearing once. The sample was peripheral blood. Receptors originate from a man aged 60-69 years with acute or convalescent COVID-19.

Only one count was recorded for this clone. The rearrangement links TRBV2 to TRBJ1-2; D unclear. This CDR3 spans 14 amino acids. V shed 2 bases and J shed 4 bases, with 11 bases lying between them. Germline CDR1 and CDR2: SNHLY and FYNNEI. In nucleotides, the CDR3 is TGTGCCAGCAGTGAACGAGCGGCGGGCTATGGCTACACCTTC. Translated: CASSERAAGYGYTF. Complete variable domain (other parts from reference TRBV2 and TRBJ1-2): EPEVTQTPSHQVTQMGQEVILRCVPISNHLYFYWYRQILGQKVEFLVSFYNNEISEKSEIFDDQFSVERPDGSNFTLKIRSTKLEDSAMYFCASSERAAGYGYTFGSGTRLTVV.

This CDR3 is CASSLVDTQYF. CDR3 nucleotides: TGTGCCAGCAGTTTAGTGGATACGCAGTATTTT. This chain links TRBV6-1 with TRBJ2-3; no firm D call. This CDR3 spans 11 amino acids. Germline V CDR1 and CDR2: MNHNS, SASEGT. With 5 bases removed from V and 6 bases from J, the gap between germline ends came to 6 bases.

The chain links TRBV4-1 to TRBJ2-2; the D gene is possibly TRBD1 (6 bases). Germline assignment: CDR1 MGHRA and CDR2 YSYEKL. This CDR3 has 15 residues. Between the trimmed V and J ends, which lost 1 base and 5 bases, there was a span of 11 bases. The CDR3 sequence is CASSQGSQGTGELFF. CDR3 nucleotides: TGCGCCAGCAGCCAAGGAAGTCAGGGGACCGGGGAGCTGTTTTTT.

In its sample, this clone was seen once. Other nucleotide sequences from this sample produce the same CDR3. The chain has TRBV7-2 and TRBJ2-5; D possibly corresponds to TRBD2 (5 bases). Germline V gives CDR1 SGHTA, CDR2 FQGNSA. The CDR3 contains 14 residues. Deletions cut 0 bases from V and 4 bases from J, with 9 bases between. CDR3 amino acids: CASSLAGSGETQYF. CDR3 in DNA: TGTGCCAGCAGCTTAGCGGGGAGCGGAGAGACCCAGTACTTC.

This clone showed up just once. The chain has TRBV19 and TRBJ1-4, with TRBD1 identical over 7 bases. Per germline, CDR1 LNHDA and CDR2 SQIVND (reference sequence). Trimming cost V 4 bases and J 8 bases; bases outside gene matches: 10. CDR3 size: 15 residues. Written as DNA, the CDR3 is TGTGCCAGTAGTAAGCCGGGACAGTCCCGGGAAAAACTGTTTTTT. Its protein product is CASSKPGQSREKLFF.

The rearrangement uses TRBV10-3 and TRBJ1-5; no reliable D call. The CDR3 totals 13 residues. Trimming removed 4 bases at V and 2 bases at J, with 6 bases between. The germline V gene has CDR1 ENHRY and CDR2 SYGVKD. The CDR3 here is CAISAVGNQPQHF. The DNA of the CDR3 is TGTGCCATCAGTGCAGTTGGCAATCAGCCCCAGCATTTT.

This clone turned up a few times. The chain has TRBV28 and TRBJ1-5; 8 bases are a match to TRBD1. The junction had 7 bases not matched to a gene; V was cut back by 5 bases and J by 4 bases. Germline V CDR1 and CDR2: MDHEN, SYDVKM. CDR3 length: 15 residues. The CDR3 DNA is TGTGCCAGCAGTCGAAGGACAGGGTGGAATCAGCCCCAGCATTTT. Its translation: CASSRRTGWNQPQHF.

This clone was observed a few times. V usage is TRBV11-1 and J usage is TRBJ2-5; 7 nucleotides align to TRBD2. CDR3 length: 16 residues. Germline-derived CDR1 and CDR2 are SGHAT and FQDESV (reference sequence). The junction had 8 bases not matched to a gene; V was cut back by 3 bases and J by 1 base. Written as DNA, the CDR3 is TGTGCCAGCAGCTTTCGTCAGGCGGGGGTCCAAGAGACCCAGTACTTC. It is translated as CASSFRQAGVQETQYF.

The V gene is TRBV18, the J gene TRBJ2-7; D is possibly TRBD1 (5 bases). CDR3 length: 14 amino acids. V was trimmed by 3 bases and J by 6 bases, leaving 15 bases between them. Germline lookup yields CDR1 KGHSH and CDR2 LQKENI. The CDR3 DNA reads as TGTGCCAGCTCACCGCCCCTGGGCAGGGCCGAGCAGTACTTC. Translation gives CASSPPLGRAEQYF.

The gene calls are TRBV24-1 and TRBJ2-3; 9 bases are shared with TRBD1. The junction had 3 bases not matched to a gene; V was cut back by 5 bases and J by 4 bases. The germline V gene encodes CDR1 KGHDR and CDR2 SFDVKD. CDR3 length equals 14 residues. Written as DNA, the CDR3 is TGTGCCACCAGTGGGAGACAGGGGGCAGATACGCAGTATTTT. Translated, it gives CATSGRQGADTQYF.

The V gene is TRBV30, the J gene TRBJ1-5; a weak D match, TRBD1 (6 bases). CDR1 is GTSNPN and CDR2 is SVGIG in the germline V gene (reference sequence). There are 13 residues in the CDR3. Trimming took 2 bases from V and 7 from J, leaving 12 bases between them. The CDR3, as DNA: TGTGCCTGGAGTCGGGACAATGGGCAGCCCCAGCATTTT. It yields the protein CAWSRDNGQPQHF.

The chain couples TRBV6-4 to TRBJ2-3; maybe TRBD2 (5 bases). Germline assignment: CDR1 MRHNA and CDR2 SNTAGT. The V end was cut by 0 bases, the J end by 1 base, with 8 bases between. The length of the CDR3 is 15 residues. CDR3 in amino acids: CASSDSPGGTDTQYF. The CDR3 DNA reads as TGTGCCAGCAGTGACTCGCCCGGGGGCACAGATACGCAGTATTTT.

The chain recombines TRBV28 with TRBJ1-3; D is uncertain. The CDR3 is made up of 16 amino acids. The V end lost 6 bases, the J end lost 0 bases, and 15 bases lay between the germline ends. CDR1 is MDHEN, CDR2 SYDVKM, per germline. CDR3 bases: TGTGCCAGCAGCCGTGGACTCCTGAGCTCTGGAAACACCATATATTTT. It codes for CASSRGLLSSGNTIYF.

This clone came up a few times. The V and J genes are TRBV27 and TRBJ1-2; 10 bases are shared with TRBD1. CDR1 and CDR2 from the germline V gene are MNHEY and SMNVEV (reference sequence). The CDR3 length is 15 residues. The V gene end was trimmed by 3 bases and the J gene end by 7 bases; junction bases not matched to a gene: 8. The CDR3, as DNA: TGTGCCAGCAGTTTTGCCGGGACAGGGGTAGGTGGCTACACCTTC. Residues: CASSFAGTGVGGYTF.

The V and J genes are TRBV18 and TRBJ2-2; D not certain. V dropped 2 bases and J dropped 7 bases, with 8 bases sitting between them. Germline-derived CDR1 and CDR2 are KGHSH and LQKENI. CDR3 length: 13 residues. For the CDR3, the DNA is TGTGCCAGCTCACCAGACAACGGCGGGGAGCTGTTTTTT. Protein sequence: CASSPDNGGELFF.

The V gene is TRBV12-3 or TRBV12-4, the J gene TRBJ1-1; D uncertain. V was cut by 7 bases and J by 4 bases, with 7 bases left in between. The CDR3 has 11 residues. The chain's CDR3 is CASTDFTEAFF. CDR3 coding DNA: TGTGCCAGCACCGACTTCACTGAAGCTTTCTTT.

The CDR3 DNA reads as TGTGCCAGCCTATCCACCAACAGGAACAATCAGCCCCAGCATTTT. The encoded protein is CASLSTNRNNQPQHF. The chain links TRBV28 to TRBJ1-5, with TRBD1 as a possible D gene (5 bases). The CDR3 runs 15 residues. The V gene lost 8 bases and the J gene lost 3 bases, with 17 bases spanning the gap. Germline CDR1 and CDR2: MDHEN and SYDVKM.

The chain links TRBV28 to TRBJ2-1; TRBD2 aligns across 10 bases. Germline CDR1 and CDR2: MDHEN and SYDVKM. V shed 2 bases, J shed 10 bases, and the junction held 8 bases outside the gene matches. The CDR3 runs 15 residues. The chain's CDR3 is CASSLNLAGGKEQFF. DNA for the CDR3: TGTGCCAGCAGTTTAAACTTAGCGGGGGGTAAAGAGCAGTTCTTC.

Concerning this clone itself: A junction end diverges from the germline sequence, so it may reflect a read error. The rearrangement uses TRBV9 and TRBJ2-3, with 12 positions matching TRBD2. The CDR3 totals 15 residues. The germline V gene has CDR1 SGDLS and CDR2 YYNGEE. The CDR3 DNA reads as TGTGCCCGCAGCCTAGCGGGGGGGCCTGGGGGTACGCAGTATTTT. This gives the protein CARSLAGGPGGTQYF.

This rearrangement joins TRBV9 to TRBJ1-2; tentatively, D is TRBD1 (6 bases). Trimming took off 4 bases at V and 4 bases at J, with 35 bases between the two ends. Per the germline V gene, CDR1 is SGDLS and CDR2 is YYNGEE. The CDR3 contains 21 residues. The CDR3 region has the DNA TGTGCCAGCAGCTTTTATACCCCCGTGGGCAGAACCAGGGGCGGGGGCTATGGCTACACCTTC. This sequence encodes CASSFYTPVGRTRGGGYGYTF. Variable domain in full (rest from reference TRBV9 and TRBJ1-2): DSGVTQTPKHLITATGQRVTLRCSPRSGDLSVYWYQQSLDQGLQFLIQYYNGEERAKGNILERFSAQQFPDLHSELNLSSLELGDSALYFCASSFYTPVGRTRGGGYGYTFGSGTRLTVV.

The CDR3 reads CASSWLAPTTDTQYF. CDR3 DNA sequence: TGTGCCAGCAGCTGGCTAGCCCCTACCACAGATACGCAGTATTTT. This chain links TRBV11-2 with TRBJ2-3; a weak D match, TRBD2 (5 bases). The V and J ends lost 4 bases and 2 bases respectively, with 13 bases between them. CDR1 and CDR2 (germline): SGHAT, FQNNGV. The CDR3 contains 15 residues.

The rearrangement joins TRBV6-2 or TRBV6-3 to TRBJ1-5; 7 bases fit TRBD1. The CDR3 length is 16 residues. The germline CDR1 and CDR2 sequences are MNHEY and SVGEGT. J lost 1 base, V lost 2 bases, and 5 bases had no gene match. The CDR3 DNA sequence: TGTGCCAGCAGTTACGCGCCGGGACAGAGCAATCAGCCCCAGCATTTT. Its protein product is CASSYAPGQSNQPQHF.

The CDR3 here is CASTLGGHGSGNTIYF. The CDR3 DNA reads TGTGCCAGTACCCTGGGGGGGCACGGCTCTGGAAACACCATATATTTT. The chain couples TRBV19 to TRBJ1-3, with TRBD1 as a possible D gene (6 bases). Germline assignment: CDR1 LNHDA and CDR2 SQIVND (reference sequence). The CDR3 consists of 16 residues. V was pared by 7 bases and J by 0 bases, with 16 bases between. Full variable domain (rest looked up from reference TRBV19 and TRBJ1-3): DGGITQSPKYLFRKEGQNVTLSCEQNLNHDAMYWYRQDPGQGLRLIYYSQIVNDFQKGDIAEGYSVSREKKESFPLTVTSAQKNPTAFYLCASTLGGHGSGNTIYFGEGSWLTVV.

The chain couples TRBV24-1 to TRBJ2-3; TRBD1 aligns across 9 bases. J gave up 2 bases and V 9 bases, and 8 bases lay outside the gene matches. Germline V CDR1 and CDR2: KGHDR, SFDVKD. The CDR3 runs 15 residues. The CDR3 loop reads CATRRTGAPTDTQYF. Here the CDR3 DNA reads TGTGCCACCCGGAGGACAGGGGCCCCCACAGATACGCAGTATTTT.

The rearrangement joins TRBV7-8 to TRBJ1-5, with TRBD1 matching over 8 bases. Trimming at V came to 5 bases and at J to 7 bases, leaving 13 bases not matched to a gene. There are 16 residues in the CDR3. Germline V gives CDR1 SGHVS, CDR2 FQNEAQ. The CDR3 bases are TGTGCCAGCAGCATCCGGGCGGACAGGGCGGGCCAGCCCCAGCATTTT. Translation: CASSIRADRAGQPQHF.

The chain is built from TRBV27 and TRBJ1-2; 7 bases map to TRBD1. The CDR3 consists of 15 residues. Germline V gene sequence: CDR1 MNHEY, CDR2 SMNVEV (reference sequence). Trimming took 5 bases from V and 1 from J; bases not matched to a gene: 7. CDR3 amino acids: CASSPGTDVNYGYTF. The CDR3 region has the DNA TGTGCCAGCAGTCCCGGGACAGACGTTAACTATGGCTACACCTTC.

In its sample, this clone was seen a few times. The chain joins TRBV9 to TRBJ2-6; D might be TRBD1 (6 bases). The CDR3 runs 21 residues. CDR1 and CDR2 from the germline V gene are SGDLS and YYNGEE. Trimming stripped 0 bases from V and 0 bases from J, with 22 bases between. Here the CDR3 reads CASSVAGVAHRRSSGANVLTF. The CDR3 DNA is TGTGCCAGCAGCGTAGCAGGGGTAGCCCATCGGCGAAGCTCTGGGGCCAACGTCCTGACTTTC.

This chain joins TRBV15 and TRBJ2-1; 8 bases are a match to TRBD1. The CDR3 totals 15 residues. V was pared by 5 bases and J by 6 bases, with 9 bases of the junction left unmatched. Looked up from germline, CDR1 is LNHNV and CDR2 is YYDKDF (reference sequence). As DNA, the CDR3 is TGTGCCACCAGCCCCCGGACAGGGCCCACCAATGAGCAGTTCTTC. Translated, it gives CATSPRTGPTNEQFF.